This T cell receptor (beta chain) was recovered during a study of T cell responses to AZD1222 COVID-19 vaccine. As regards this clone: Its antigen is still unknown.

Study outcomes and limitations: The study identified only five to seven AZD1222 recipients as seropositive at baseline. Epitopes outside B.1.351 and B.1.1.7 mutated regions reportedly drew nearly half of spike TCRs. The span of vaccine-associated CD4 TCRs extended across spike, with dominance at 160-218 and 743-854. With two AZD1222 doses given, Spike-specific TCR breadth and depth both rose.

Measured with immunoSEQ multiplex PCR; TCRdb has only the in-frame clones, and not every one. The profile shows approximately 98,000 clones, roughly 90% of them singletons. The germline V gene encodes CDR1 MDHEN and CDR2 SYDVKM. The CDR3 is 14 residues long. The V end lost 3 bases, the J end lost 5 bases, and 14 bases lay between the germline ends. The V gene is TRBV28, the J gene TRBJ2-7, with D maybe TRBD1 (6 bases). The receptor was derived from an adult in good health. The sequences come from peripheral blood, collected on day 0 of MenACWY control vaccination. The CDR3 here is CASSLLDRRDEQYF. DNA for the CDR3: TGTGCCAGCAGTTTGTTGGACAGACGGGACGAGCAGTACTTC.